Listed below are T cell receptor beta chains from one sample, sequenced in a study of blood T cell repertoires in COVID-19. Assay: immunoSEQ multiplex PCR; the TCRdb copy retains only in-frame clones and omits some. The table includes under 250,000 clones, approximately 81% detected once. Sequencing used peripheral blood. The receptors stem from a woman aged 60 to 75 who had recovered from COVID-19. Both conserved end residues are part of each CDR3. The D gene is left open where the match is weak. The size of a clone is reported for some rows only, either as once, few or many, or as a class for expanded clones.

j_call d_call v_call clone_size cdr3_aa cdr3_nt
TRBJ1-2 . TRBV19 . CASSSHRADYGYTF TGTGCCAGTAGTTCCCACAGGGCTGACTATGGCTACACCTTC
TRBJ2-6 TRBD1 TRBV5-6 . CASSFLGQGKSGANVLTF TGTGCCAGCAGCTTTTTGGGACAGGGAAAGTCTGGGGCCAACGTCCTGACTTTC
TRBJ2-1 TRBD2 TRBV7-2 . CASSLARLAGGWHNEQFF TGTGCCAGCAGCTTAGCTCGGCTAGCGGGGGGTTGGCACAATGAGCAGTTCTTC
TRBJ2-1 TRBD1 TRBV11-1 . CASSLKENRGRNEQFF TGTGCCAGCAGCTTAAAGGAAAACAGGGGGCGAAATGAGCAGTTCTTC
TRBJ2-5 . TRBV5-6 once CASSSPRQEETQYF TGTGCCAGCAGCTCTCCGAGACAGGAAGAGACCCAGTACTTC
TRBJ1-1 . TRBV6-5 . CASSYSIMTANTEAFF TGTGCCAGCAGTTACTCGATAATGACAGCGAACACTGAAGCTTTCTTT
TRBJ1-5 . TRBV12-5 . CASGLYNSNQPQHF TGTGCTAGTGGTTTGTACAATAGCAATCAGCCCCAGCATTTT
TRBJ2-3 TRBD1 TRBV6-2/TRBV6-3 once CASSYPGGQQPVF TGTGCCAGCAGTTACCCAGGGGGCCAGCAGCCCGTCTTT
TRBJ1-6 TRBD1 TRBV6-2/TRBV6-3 few CASSYVAGGDSPLHF TGTGCCAGCAGTTACGTGGCAGGGGGCGATTCACCCCTCCACTTT
TRBJ1-2 TRBD1 TRBV7-9 few CASSGGTGIHYGYTF TGTGCCAGCAGCGGGGGGACAGGGATCCACTATGGCTACACCTTC
TRBJ2-7 . TRBV19 . CAIEFPVYEQYF TGTGCCATCGAGTTCCCGGTCTACGAGCAGTACTTC
TRBJ2-5 . TRBV7-2 . CASSPSRGVETQYF TGTGCCAGCAGTCCCTCCAGGGGGGTAGAGACCCAGTACTTC
TRBJ1-6 . TRBV30 . CAHGAGRVNSPLHF TGTGCGCACGGGGCAGGGAGGGTTAATTCACCCCTCCACTTT
TRBJ2-7 . TRBV9 . CASSVGGIHEQYF TGTGCCAGCAGCGTAGGAGGAATCCACGAGCAGTACTTC
TRBJ1-1 . TRBV6-5 . CASNDSGARKAFF TGTGCCAGCAACGACTCAGGGGCTAGGAAAGCTTTCTTT
TRBJ2-2 . TRBV5-1 . CASSAMDYPGELFF TGCGCCAGCAGCGCGATGGACTATCCCGGGGAGCTGTTTTTT
TRBJ1-2 TRBD1 TRBV30 . CAWSVPGRGNYGYTF TGTGCCTGGAGTGTCCCCGGCAGGGGGAACTATGGCTACACCTTC
TRBJ2-1 TRBD2 TRBV5-1 . CASSISGGSSYNEQFF TGCGCCAGCAGCATTAGCGGGGGGAGCTCCTACAATGAGCAGTTCTTC
TRBJ1-5 . TRBV18 . CASSPIHRDNNQPQHF TGTGCCAGCTCCCCTATTCACCGGGACAACAATCAGCCCCAGCATTTT
TRBJ1-2 . TRBV10-3 . CAISESTGYGYTF TGTGCCATCAGTGAGTCGACGGGCTATGGCTACACCTTC
TRBJ2-3 TRBD1 TRBV11-2 . CASRTGQGDIDTQYF TGTGCCAGCAGGACGGGACAGGGGGATATAGATACGCAGTATTTT
TRBJ1-4 . TRBV5-1 few CASSLDGGTNEKLFF TGCGCCAGCAGCTTGGATGGGGGCACTAATGAAAAACTGTTTTTT
TRBJ1-2 TRBD1 TRBV3-1/TRBV3-2 once CASRRGQGARYGYTF TGTGCCAGCAGAAGGGGACAGGGGGCGAGGTATGGCTACACCTTC
TRBJ1-6 . TRBV4-3 once CASSQDLARLNSPLHF TGCGCCAGCAGCCAAGATTTGGCCAGGTTAAATTCACCCCTCCACTTT
TRBJ2-5 . TRBV20-1 . CSASPSRSQYF TGCAGTGCTAGCCCTTCTCGGAGCCAGTACTTC
TRBJ2-1 . TRBV7-2 . CASSLVAGNLGYNEQFF TGTGCCAGCAGCTTAGTAGCTGGTAACCTTGGATACAATGAGCAGTTCTTC
TRBJ2-5 . TRBV6-5 . CASSPGLTGTQYF TGTGCCAGCAGCCCCGGCCTCACGGGGACCCAGTACTTC
TRBJ2-7 . TRBV3-1/TRBV3-2 . CASSQAGVGPYEQYF TGTGCCAGCAGCCAAGCTGGCGTGGGGCCCTACGAGCAGTACTTC
TRBJ1-6 . TRBV2 . CASSVTHSSYNSPLHF TGTGCCAGCAGTGTAACCCATAGCTCCTATAATTCACCCCTCCACTTT
TRBJ1-1 . TRBV19 . CASNSDRWGKAFF TGTGCCAGTAACTCGGACAGATGGGGAAAAGCTTTCTTT
TRBJ2-6 . TRBV10-3 . CAISDYTAAGGANVLTF TGTGCCATCAGTGACTATACAGCCGCAGGAGGGGCCAACGTCCTGACTTTC
TRBJ1-6 . TRBV30 few CAWSSGGEGSPLHF TGTGCCTGGAGCTCGGGAGGCGAGGGCTCACCCCTCCACTTT
TRBJ2-3 . TRBV5-4 . CASSLRDISTDTQYF TGTGCCAGCAGCTTGAGGGACATTAGCACAGATACGCAGTATTTT
TRBJ2-2 . TRBV9 . CASKGGGLNTGELFF TGTGCCAGCAAGGGCGGGGGCCTTAACACCGGGGAGCTGTTTTTT
TRBJ2-5 . TRBV6-2/TRBV6-3 . CASSRGVRETQYF TGTGCCAGCAGTCGCGGGGTCCGCGAGACCCAGTACTTC
TRBJ2-1 TRBD1 TRBV11-3 . CASSAGTGSSYNEQFF TGTGCCAGCAGCGCCGGGACAGGGAGCTCCTACAATGAGCAGTTCTTC
TRBJ2-5 TRBD2 TRBV2 once CASSVSGGQETQYF TGTGCCAGCAGTGTCAGCGGGGGACAAGAGACCCAGTACTTC
TRBJ1-2 . TRBV7-9 . CASSLGQGRGYTF TGTGCCAGCAGCTTAGGGCAGGGAAGGGGCTACACCTTC
TRBJ2-3 . TRBV7-3 few CASSSLGTDTQYF TGTGCCAGCAGCTCCCTAGGCACAGATACGCAGTATTTT
TRBJ1-6 TRBD1 TRBV27 . CASTTDRDNSPLHF TGTGCCAGCACCACGGACAGGGATAATTCACCCCTCCACTTT
TRBJ2-1 TRBD2 TRBV10-3 . CAASRTSGNEQFF TGTGCCGCCTCCCGGACTAGCGGTAATGAGCAGTTCTTC
TRBJ1-1 TRBD1 TRBV6-5 . CASSRRAGGSEAFF TGTGCCAGCAGCCGCCGCGCAGGGGGATCTGAAGCTTTCTTT